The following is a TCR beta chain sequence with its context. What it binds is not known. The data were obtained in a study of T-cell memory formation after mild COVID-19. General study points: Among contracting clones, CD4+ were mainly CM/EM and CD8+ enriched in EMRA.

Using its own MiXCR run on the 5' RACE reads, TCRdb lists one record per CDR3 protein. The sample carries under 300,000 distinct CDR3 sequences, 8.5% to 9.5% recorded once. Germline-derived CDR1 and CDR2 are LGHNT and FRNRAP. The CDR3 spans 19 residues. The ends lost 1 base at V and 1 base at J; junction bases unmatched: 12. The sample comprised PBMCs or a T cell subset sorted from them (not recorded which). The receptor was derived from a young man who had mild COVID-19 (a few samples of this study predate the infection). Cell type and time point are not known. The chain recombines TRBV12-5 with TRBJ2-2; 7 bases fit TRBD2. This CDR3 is CASGLAIGGGLLNTGELFF. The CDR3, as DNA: TGTGCTAGTGGTTTGGCCATTGGGGGGGGGTTACTGAACACCGGGGAGCTGTTTTTT.